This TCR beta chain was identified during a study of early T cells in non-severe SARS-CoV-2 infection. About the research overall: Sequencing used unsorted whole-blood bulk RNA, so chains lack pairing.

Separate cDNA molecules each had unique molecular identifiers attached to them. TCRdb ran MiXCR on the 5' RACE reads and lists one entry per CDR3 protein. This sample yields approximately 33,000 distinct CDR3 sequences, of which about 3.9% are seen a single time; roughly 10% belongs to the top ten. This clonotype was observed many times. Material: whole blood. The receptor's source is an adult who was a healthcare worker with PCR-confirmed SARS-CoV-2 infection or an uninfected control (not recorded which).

The CDR3 here is CASSETRQGYGLEAFF. The DNA of the CDR3 is TGTGCCAGCAGTGAAACCCGACAGGGTTATGGCCTTGAAGCTTTCTTT. The chain couples TRBV2 to TRBJ1-1; the match to TRBD1 covers 7 bases. Trimming at V came to 2 bases and at J to 7 bases, leaving 13 bases not matched to a gene. Germline V CDR1 and CDR2: SNHLY, FYNNEI. The CDR3 is 16 amino acids.